The 22 T cell receptor beta chains in this list originate from one sample, sequenced in a study of blood T cells in healthy people across ages. It was with a sample-barcoded 5' primer and a J-beta primer mix that a second PCR of roughly 6 to 12 cycles was run. TCRdb reprocessed the 5' RACE reads with MiXCR, giving one entry per CDR3 protein. Of approximately 1,000,000 distinct CDR3 sequences in the sample, roughly 45% are singletons; the top ten hold under 20%. The material sequenced was blood. The receptors come from a woman aged 60-75 years in good health.

The rearrangement joins TRBV6-5 to TRBJ2-7; 7 nucleotides align to TRBD2. Germline lookup yields CDR1 MNHEY and CDR2 SVGAGI. V trimming: 11 bases; J trimming: 4 bases; junction bases outside the gene matches: 17. This CDR3 has 15 amino acids. The CDR3 spells CAGITFSGTRYEQYF. For the CDR3, the DNA is TGTGCCGGCATAACATTCAGCGGGACTCGTTACGAGCAGTACTTC.

This sequence joins TRBV20-1 and TRBJ2-1; 7 bases fit TRBD1. V was clipped by 3 bases and J by 6 bases; unmatched bases: 11. There are 15 residues in the CDR3. The germline V gene encodes CDR1 DFQATT and CDR2 SNEGSKA (reference sequence). DNA of the CDR3: TGCAGTGCTAGGGAAGCGCCCGGGACAGCCAATGAGCAGTTCTTC. Protein: CSAREAPGTANEQFF.

Points on this clonotype: A read error may produce the germline difference seen at one junction end. The rearrangement links TRBV3-1 to TRBJ2-7; possibly TRBD1 for D (6 bases). The last part of the DNA fits TRBJ2-5 better; the J call may be wrong. Germline lookup yields CDR1 LGHDT and CDR2 YNNKEL (reference sequence). The CDR3 loop spans 14 amino acids. CDR3 amino acids: CASNQEPGEETQYF. CDR3 DNA: TGTGCCAGCAACCAAGAGCCAGGGGAAGAGACCCAGTACTTC.

The DNA of the CDR3 is TGTGCCAGCATGGACAGGGGCTCCTACAATGAGCAGTTCTTC. This encodes CASMDRGSYNEQFF. The chain links TRBV6-1 to TRBJ2-1, with 9 bases identical to TRBD1. Trimming removed 7 bases from V and 0 bases from J; junction bases left unmatched: 1. The CDR3 is 14 residues long. From germline, CDR1 is MNHNS and CDR2 SASEGT.

The genes are TRBV19 and TRBJ1-2, with D tentatively TRBD1 (5 bases). The CDR3 runs to 12 residues. Germline lookup yields CDR1 LNHDA and CDR2 SQIVND (reference sequence). Deletions cut 5 bases from V and 6 bases from J, with 10 bases between. CDR3 in DNA: TGTGCCAGTAGTTTCCCAGGGAATGGCTACACCTTC. It translates to CASSFPGNGYTF.

This clonotype was counted a few times. This sequence joins TRBV10-3 and TRBJ2-5; TRBD1 agrees at 7 bases. V was pared by 5 bases and J by 2 bases, with 11 bases of the junction left unmatched. Germline CDR1 and CDR2: ENHRY and SYGVKD. The CDR3 has 16 residues. The CDR3 loop is CAISSGSGGRQETQYF. The DNA of the CDR3 is TGTGCCATCAGTTCCGGGTCAGGGGGTCGACAAGAGACCCAGTACTTC.

V and J are TRBV11-3 and TRBJ2-1, with 9 bases identical to TRBD1. From germline, CDR1 is SGHNT and CDR2 YENEEA. V trimming: 4 bases; J trimming: 6 bases; junction bases outside the gene matches: 4. This CDR3 is 14 amino acids long. This CDR3 is CASSSGTGPNEQFF. The CDR3 DNA reads as TGTGCCAGCAGCTCCGGGACAGGGCCCAATGAGCAGTTCTTC.

Regarding this clonotype: Relative to the germline gene, one junction end is altered; a read error may explain this. This rearrangement joins TRBV20-1 to TRBJ2-7; TRBD1 aligns across 8 bases. This CDR3 region has 15 residues. The V gene's germline CDR1 is DFQATT and CDR2 SNEGSKA (reference sequence). The CDR3 protein is CSTRDPDRGSYEQYF. The DNA for the CDR3 is TGCAGTACTAGAGACCCTGACAGGGGCTCCTACGAGCAGTACTTC.

The chain uses TRBV12-3 or TRBV12-4 and TRBJ2-7, with D tentatively TRBD2 (5 bases). V lost 5 bases and J lost 4, with 15 bases in between. CDR3 length: 14 amino acids. CDR3 nucleotides: TGTGCCAGCAGTAGGACTCAAAGAGGATACGAGCAGTACTTC. Protein: CASSRTQRGYEQYF.

A note on this clonotype: A read error may explain this, as a much larger clone is one base away. The chain uses TRBV25-1 and TRBJ1-6, with TRBD1 matching 7 bases. This CDR3 has 16 residues. The germline V gene has CDR1 MGHDK and CDR2 SYGVNS. With 6 bases clipped from V and 6 bases from J, the junction kept 11 bases outside the gene matches. CDR3 nucleotides: TGTGCCAGCAGCACTCGAGGACAGGTTTTTAATTCACCCCTCCACTTT. Protein product: CASSTRGQVFNSPLHF.

The V call is TRBV11-2, the J call TRBJ2-5; D remains ambiguous. The CDR3 is made up of 13 amino acids. CDR1 SGHAT and CDR2 FQNNGV come from the germline V gene. V dropped 4 bases and J dropped 4 bases, with 10 bases sitting between them. CDR3 residues: CASSSISLETQYF. The CDR3 DNA follows: TGTGCCAGCAGCTCCATAAGCCTAGAGACCCAGTACTTC.

The chain combines TRBV12-3 or TRBV12-4 with TRBJ2-5; 7 nucleotides match TRBD1. Trimming cost V 6 bases and J 3 bases; bases outside gene matches: 4. This CDR3 comprises 13 residues. In DNA, the CDR3 is TGTGCCAGCAGACTGGGACAGAAAGAGACCCAGTACTTC. Amino acid sequence: CASRLGQKETQYF.

V gene TRBV3-1 combines with J gene TRBJ1-5; D is undetermined. The CDR3 consists of 15 residues. V lost 3 bases, J lost 4 bases, and 13 bases lay in between. Germline V lookup: CDR1 LGHDT, CDR2 YNNKEL (reference sequence). CDR3 bases: TGTGCCAGCAGCCAGGGCAGGTCACCTAATCAGCCCCAGCATTTT. It specifies CASSQGRSPNQPQHF.

V and J are TRBV4-1 and TRBJ1-2; D is undetermined. The germline V and J ends were trimmed by 1 base and 0 bases, with 12 bases remaining between them. This CDR3 contains 16 residues. Germline V gene data show CDR1 as MGHRA and CDR2 as YSYEKL. In nucleotides, the CDR3 is TGCGCCAGCAGCCAAGCTCAAGGAAATACTAACTATGGCTACACCTTC. This gives the protein CASSQAQGNTNYGYTF.

This clonotype was seen a handful of times. The CDR3 spells CASSAGLAGGGTQYF. The DNA for the CDR3 is TGTGCCAGCAGCGCGGGACTAGCGGGAGGGGGTACGCAGTATTTT. This chain connects TRBV9 to TRBJ2-3; 16 positions agree with TRBD2. J gave up 8 bases and V 3 bases, and 3 bases lay outside the gene matches. The germline CDR1 and CDR2 sequences are SGDLS and YYNGEE. This CDR3 is 15 amino acids long.

The chain is built from TRBV11-1 and TRBJ2-3, with TRBD2 identical over 7 bases. J lost 2 bases, V lost 5 bases, and 7 bases had no gene match. The germline CDR1 and CDR2 sequences are SGHAT and FQDESV (reference sequence). This CDR3 region has 15 residues. This CDR3 reads CASSPSGTHTDTQYF. The DNA for the CDR3 is TGTGCCAGCAGCCCTAGCGGCACACACACAGATACGCAGTATTTT.

This chain links TRBV18 with TRBJ1-1; 7 nucleotides match TRBD1. This CDR3 is 14 amino acids long. With 8 bases clipped from V and 2 bases from J, the junction kept 8 bases outside the gene matches. The germline V gene encodes CDR1 KGHSH and CDR2 LQKENI. CDR3: CASTETGTNTEAFF. The CDR3, as DNA: TGTGCCAGCACTGAGACAGGGACCAACACTGAAGCTTTCTTT.

CDR3 sequence: CASSFPGSNQPQHF. CDR3 in DNA: TGTGCCAGCAGTTTCCCAGGTAGCAATCAGCCCCAGCATTTT. The chain uses TRBV12-3 or TRBV12-4 and TRBJ1-5; no clear D. The CDR3 consists of 14 residues. Trimming removed 3 bases at V and 0 bases at J, with 6 bases between.

This clonotype showed up just a few times. The chain combines TRBV5-1 with TRBJ2-3; possibly TRBD2 for D (5 bases). The V gene's germline CDR1 is SGHRS and CDR2 YFSETQ. The CDR3 contains 15 residues. V lost 2 bases to trimming and J lost 3 bases, with 13 bases between them. CDR3: CASSLAEPPTDTQYF. For the CDR3, the DNA is TGCGCCAGCAGCTTAGCGGAGCCCCCAACAGATACGCAGTATTTT.

The chain has TRBV5-1 and TRBJ2-7, with D perhaps given as TRBD1 or TRBD2 (5 bases each). The length of the CDR3 is 13 residues. Trimming removed 3 bases at V and 6 bases at J, with 13 bases between. Germline lookup yields CDR1 SGHRS and CDR2 YFSETQ. The CDR3 region is CASSWDQASEQYF. The DNA for the CDR3 is TGCGCCAGCAGCTGGGACCAAGCCTCCGAGCAGTACTTC.

The genes are TRBV28 and TRBJ2-1; 9 bases line up with TRBD1. Germline CDR1 and CDR2: MDHEN and SYDVKM. The CDR3 contains 13 residues. J lost 10 bases, V lost 6 bases, and 7 bases had no gene match. This CDR3 reads CASRLTGGYEQFF. Here the CDR3 DNA reads TGTGCCAGCAGGTTGACAGGGGGGTACGAGCAGTTCTTC.

A note on this clonotype: At one boundary the junction diverges from the germline segment, which might be a read error. This chain connects TRBV3-1 to TRBJ2-7; TRBD2 is a possible D gene (5 bases). The length of the CDR3 is 13 residues. The germline gives CDR1 LGHDT, CDR2 YNNKEL (reference sequence). CDR3 coding DNA: TGTGCCAGCAGCCAAGAGAGGGCCTACGGGCAGTACTTC. Residues: CASSQERAYGQYF.